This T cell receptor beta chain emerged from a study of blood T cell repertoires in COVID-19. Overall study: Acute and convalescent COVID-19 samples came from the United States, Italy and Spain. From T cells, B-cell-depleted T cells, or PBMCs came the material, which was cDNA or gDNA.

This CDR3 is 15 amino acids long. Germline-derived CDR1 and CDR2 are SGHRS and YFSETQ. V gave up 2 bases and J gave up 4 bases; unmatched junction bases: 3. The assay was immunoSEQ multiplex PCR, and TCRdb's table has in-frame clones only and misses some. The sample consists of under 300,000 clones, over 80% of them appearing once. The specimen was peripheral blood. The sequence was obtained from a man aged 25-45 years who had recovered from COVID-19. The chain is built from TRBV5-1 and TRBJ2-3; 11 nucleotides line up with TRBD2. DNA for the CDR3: TGCGCCAGCAGCTTCACTAGCGGGGGTCCAGATACGCAGTATTTT. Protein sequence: CASSFTSGGPDTQYF.